The 30 T cell receptor beta chains reported below all come from one sample, sequenced in a study of blood T cell repertoires in COVID-19. The data were produced by immunoSEQ multiplex PCR, yet TCRdb's version contains in-frame clones alone and is incomplete. The repertoire has fewer than 85,000 clones, around 70% of them found once; the top ten carry over 20%. The material sequenced was peripheral blood. The receptors were sampled from a man aged 60-69 years with acute or convalescent COVID-19.

The chain links TRBV4-1 to TRBJ2-7; D possibly corresponds to TRBD1 (6 bases). The CDR3 runs 17 residues. Germline CDR1 reads MGHRA; CDR2 reads YSYEKL. V lost 0 bases, J lost 3 bases, and 18 bases lay in between. In DNA, the CDR3 is TGCGCCAGCAGCCAAGAGGGGCCCGGGACATTCAACTACGAGCAGTACTTC. Translation gives CASSQEGPGTFNYEQYF.

This chain uses TRBV2 with TRBJ1-4; TRBD1 aligns across 7 bases. After removal of 8 bases from V and 3 bases from J, the junction contained 6 bases not matched to a gene. The CDR3 is made up of 14 amino acids. In germline, CDR1 is SNHLY, CDR2 FYNNEI. This CDR3 is CASGGDRPNEKLFF. The CDR3 coding sequence is TGTGCCAGCGGAGGGGACAGACCTAATGAAAAACTGTTTTTT.

The genes are TRBV6-5 and TRBJ1-2; possibly TRBD1 for D (6 bases). Trimming removed 4 bases from V and 3 bases from J, with 12 bases in between. The germline CDR1 and CDR2 sequences are MNHEY and SVGAGI. The CDR3 covers 14 residues. CDR3 in DNA: TGTGCCAGCAGTTCCCAGACAGGCGACTATGGCTACACCTTC. Protein: CASSSQTGDYGYTF.

The gene calls are TRBV24-1 and TRBJ1-5; D perhaps matches TRBD1 (6 bases). CDR1 and CDR2 (germline): KGHDR, SFDVKD. V shed 3 bases and J shed 0 bases, with 17 bases lying between them. The CDR3 extends over 18 amino acids. CDR3 sequence reads: CATSDPTSGQYSNQPQHF. The DNA for the CDR3 is TGTGCCACCAGTGATCCCACTTCCGGACAGTATAGCAATCAGCCCCAGCATTTT.

The chain is built from TRBV28 and TRBJ2-5; perhaps TRBD2 as D (6 bases). CDR3 length: 17 residues. Germline V gives CDR1 MDHEN, CDR2 SYDVKM. The V gene lost 5 bases and the J gene lost 5 bases, with 24 bases spanning the gap. Here the CDR3 DNA reads TGTGCCAGCAGTCCTTGGGGAGGCGGACGAACTCGGGAGACCCAGTACTTC. This translates into CASSPWGGGRTRETQYF.

The V call is TRBV5-1, the J call TRBJ2-1; 14 positions match TRBD2. The V and J ends lost 4 bases and 6 bases, in that order; junction bases with no gene match: 3. This CDR3 region has 15 residues. Germline loops: CDR1 SGHRS, CDR2 YFSETQ. The CDR3 region has the DNA TGCGCCAGCAGCGTCGGGACTAGCGGGAGCAATGAGCAGTTCTTC. Encoded protein: CASSVGTSGSNEQFF.

V gene TRBV7-2 combines with J gene TRBJ2-5; unclear D gene. V dropped 1 base and J dropped 2 bases, with 11 bases sitting between them. Germline CDR1 reads SGHTA; CDR2 reads FQGNSA. The CDR3 is made up of 15 amino acids. The CDR3 reads CASSLGSASQETQYF. The CDR3 DNA reads as TGTGCCAGCAGCTTAGGCTCGGCTAGTCAAGAGACCCAGTACTTC.

The chain employs TRBV3-1 (or the pseudogene TRBV3-2) and TRBJ1-1; the match to TRBD1 covers 8 bases. The CDR3 is made up of 14 amino acids. Germline CDR1 and CDR2: LGHDT and YNNKEL (reference sequence). Trimming at V came to 6 bases and at J to 1 base, leaving 4 bases not matched to a gene. CDR3 sequence reads: CASSQTGGNTEAFF. CDR3 nucleotides: TGTGCCAGCAGTCAAACAGGGGGGAACACTGAAGCTTTCTTT.

This clone appeared once. The rearrangement joins TRBV7-2 to TRBJ1-6, with 10 bases fitting TRBD1. The CDR3 extends over 15 amino acids. The ends lost 5 bases at V and 9 bases at J; junction bases unmatched: 7. Germline loops: CDR1 SGHTA, CDR2 FQGNSA. The CDR3 nucleotides read TGTGCCAGCAGCCCAAACCGGGACAGGGGTTCACCCCTCCACTTT. Residues: CASSPNRDRGSPLHF.

The CDR3 protein is CASSLGSLAGFQETQYF. For the CDR3, the DNA is TGCGCCAGCAGCTTGGGGTCACTAGCGGGATTTCAGGAGACCCAGTACTTC. The chain employs TRBV5-1 and TRBJ2-5; the match to TRBD2 covers 10 bases. This CDR3 is built from 17 residues. V trimming: 0 bases; J trimming: 5 bases; junction bases outside the gene matches: 10. CDR1 and CDR2 from the germline V gene are SGHRS and YFSETQ.

The sample holds many counts of this clone. This chain connects TRBV7-2 to TRBJ2-5, with D uncertain. This CDR3 has 12 amino acids. V shed 3 bases and J shed 5 bases, with 7 bases lying between them. CDR1 and CDR2 (germline): SGHTA, FQGNSA. The chain's CDR3 is CASSLSSETQYF. The CDR3 DNA reads as TGTGCCAGCAGCTTGTCCTCGGAGACCCAGTACTTC.

The J gene is TRBJ1-2, the V gene TRBV30; TRBD1 might be the D (5 bases). V lost 2 bases and J 6 bases, leaving 16 bases between the germline ends. Per germline, CDR1 GTSNPN and CDR2 SVGIG (reference sequence). The CDR3 loop spans 14 amino acids. The CDR3 reads CAWSTEEGRNGYTF. In DNA form, the CDR3 reads TGTGCCTGGAGTACCGAAGAGGGGAGGAATGGCTACACCTTC. Full variable domain (rest looked up from reference TRBV30 and TRBJ1-2): SQTIHQWPATLVQPVGSPLSLECTVEGTSNPNLYWYRQAAGRGLQLLFYSVGIGQISSEVPQNLSASRPQDRQFILSSKKLLLSDSGFYLCAWSTEEGRNGYTFGSGTRLTVV.

The chain has TRBV24-1 and TRBJ2-1; TRBD1 matches at 9 bases. With 4 bases clipped from V and 7 bases from J, the junction kept 10 bases outside the gene matches. Germline assignment: CDR1 KGHDR and CDR2 SFDVKD. The CDR3 consists of 16 residues. CDR3 DNA: TGTGCCACCAGTGACCCGTCACAGGGGGCGGTGAATGAGCAGTTCTTC. This translates into CATSDPSQGAVNEQFF.

The chain combines TRBV12-3 or TRBV12-4 with TRBJ2-5; tentatively, D is TRBD1 (6 bases). The J call may be incorrect, as the DNA end agrees better with TRBJ2-7. This CDR3 spans 13 amino acids. This CDR3 is CASQQGPSYEQYF. The CDR3 DNA reads as TGTGCCAGCCAACAGGGACCCTCCTACGAGCAGTACTTC.

The rearrangement links TRBV12-5 to TRBJ2-1; 8 bases fit TRBD2. Trimming at V came to 5 bases and at J to 0 bases, leaving 3 bases not matched to a gene. From germline, CDR1 is LGHNT and CDR2 FRNRAP. The CDR3 consists of 15 residues. The CDR3 DNA is TGTGCTAGTGGTGGCAGCGGGGGCTCCTACAATGAGCAGTTCTTC. Translated, it gives CASGGSGGSYNEQFF. The full variable domain, with the rest looked up from reference TRBV12-5 and TRBJ2-1, is DARVTQTPRHKVTEMGQEVTMRCQPILGHNTVFWYRQTMMQGLELLAYFRNRAPLDDSGMPKDRFSAEMPDATLATLKIQPSEPRDSAVYFCASGGSGGSYNEQFFGPGTRLTVL.

V and J are TRBV19 and TRBJ2-7, with 13 bases that match TRBD2. CDR1 is LNHDA and CDR2 is SQIVND in the germline V gene (reference sequence). Trimming took 3 bases from V and 4 from J; bases not matched to a gene: 3. This CDR3 comprises 15 residues. CDR3 nucleotides: TGTGCCAGTAGTATCGGGACTAGCGGGGATTACGAGCAGTACTTC. It translates to CASSIGTSGDYEQYF.

The CDR3 DNA sequence: TGTGCCAGCAGCATAAGACTAGGAGGGCAACAAGAGACCCAGTACTTC. Its translation is CASSIRLGGQQETQYF. The rearrangement joins TRBV3-1 (or the pseudogene TRBV3-2) to TRBJ2-5, with a possible D match to TRBD2 (6 bases). The ends were cut back, 5 bases at V and 2 bases at J, with 18 bases in the middle. Looked up from germline, CDR1 is LGHDT and CDR2 is YNNKEL (reference sequence). This CDR3 is 16 amino acids long.

This chain joins TRBV5-1 and TRBJ2-6; D is possibly TRBD1 (6 bases). V was shortened by 2 bases and J by 1 base, with 13 bases between the two germline ends. Germline loops: CDR1 SGHRS, CDR2 YFSETQ. The CDR3 has 17 amino acids. The CDR3 region has the DNA TGCGCCAGCAGCTTATTTTCAGGGGCTTCTGGGGCCAACGTCCTGACTTTC. Encoded protein: CASSLFSGASGANVLTF.

J is TRBJ1-2 and V is TRBV3-1 (or the pseudogene TRBV3-2); D remains ambiguous. Germline V CDR1 and CDR2: LGHDT, YNNKEL (reference sequence). Trimming removed 4 bases at V and 0 bases at J, with 12 bases between. CDR3 size: 15 residues. The CDR3 DNA reads TGTGCCAGCAGCCCCCTATCCGCCGCTAACTATGGCTACACCTTC. It specifies CASSPLSAANYGYTF.

This chain connects TRBV30 to TRBJ1-1, with D maybe TRBD1 (5 bases). This CDR3 has 12 residues. Trimming cost V 0 bases and J 7 bases, with 9 bases left between them. Germline V gene data show CDR1 as GTSNPN and CDR2 as SVGIG (reference sequence). The CDR3 DNA reads as TGTGCCTGGAGTGTGGGGGGAGGTGAAGCTTTCTTT. Protein sequence: CAWSVGGGEAFF.

This clone was observed once. V is TRBV20-1 and J is TRBJ2-7; TRBD2 matches 12 bases. Germline CDR1 is DFQATT and CDR2 is SNEGSKA (reference sequence). The CDR3 contains 17 residues. V trimming: 3 bases; J trimming: 2 bases; junction bases outside the gene matches: 11. In DNA, the CDR3 is TGCAGTGCTAGTGCCCCCCTACTAGCGGGAGGCACCTACGAGCAGTACTTC. Encoded protein: CSASAPLLAGGTYEQYF.

The gene calls are TRBV9 and TRBJ1-5, with 7 positions matching TRBD1. This CDR3 is 17 amino acids long. The trim removed 0 bases at V and 0 bases at J, leaving 6 bases unmatched. CDR1 and CDR2 from the germline V gene are SGDLS and YYNGEE. CDR3 DNA: TGTGCCAGCAGCGTAGAGGCAGGGGGGAATAGCAATCAGCCCCAGCATTTT. Protein: CASSVEAGGNSNQPQHF.

This clone was recorded many times. The chain is built from TRBV19 and TRBJ1-4; 8 nucleotides match TRBD1. Trimming at V came to 2 bases and at J to 4 bases, leaving 6 bases not matched to a gene. Germline V gene data show CDR1 as LNHDA and CDR2 as SQIVND (reference sequence). This CDR3 is built from 16 residues. CDR3 protein: CASSILDRALNEKLFF. In nucleotides, the CDR3 is TGTGCCAGTAGTATACTGGACAGGGCCCTTAATGAAAAACTGTTTTTT.

This chain joins TRBV19 and TRBJ2-1; D is perhaps TRBD2 (6 bases). CDR3 size: 16 residues. Germline CDR1 reads LNHDA; CDR2 reads SQIVND (reference sequence). Trimming cost V 6 bases and J 7 bases, with 22 bases left between them. CDR3 in amino acids: CASRGLGTQVENEQFF. For the CDR3, the DNA is TGTGCCAGTAGAGGGTTGGGGACTCAAGTGGAGAATGAGCAGTTCTTC.

A few counts support this clone. The J gene is TRBJ1-1, the V gene TRBV5-6; D call uncertain. CDR1 is SGHDT, CDR2 YYEEEE, per germline. The germline V and J ends were trimmed by 4 bases and 0 bases, with 13 bases remaining between them. This CDR3 is built from 15 residues. The CDR3 sequence is CASSANRRMNTEAFF. CDR3 DNA sequence: TGTGCCAGCAGCGCTAACAGACGAATGAACACTGAAGCTTTCTTT.

This clone showed up just a few times. The rearrangement joins TRBV5-4 to TRBJ2-7; TRBD2 agrees at 10 bases. Germline CDR1 SGHNT, CDR2 YYREEE (reference sequence). There are 16 residues in the CDR3. V lost 3 bases and J lost 4; bases outside the gene matches: 10. The CDR3 reads CASSSPFTSGDYEQYF. The DNA for the CDR3 is TGTGCCAGCAGCTCCCCCTTTACTAGCGGGGATTACGAGCAGTACTTC.

This clone came up a few times. The chain links TRBV20-1 to TRBJ2-1; 7 nucleotides agree with TRBD1. Germline loops: CDR1 DFQATT, CDR2 SNEGSKA (reference sequence). Trimming at V came to 3 bases and at J to 6 bases, leaving 2 bases not matched to a gene. The CDR3 has 12 amino acids. The CDR3 is CSASNRGNEQFF. The CDR3 nucleotides are TGCAGTGCTAGTAACAGGGGCAATGAGCAGTTCTTC.

Of note for this clone: A read error may be the cause here, since a much bigger clone is one base away. This chain links TRBV28 with TRBJ1-5, with D possibly TRBD1 on 6 matching bases. This CDR3 contains 17 residues. Germline CDR1 is MDHEN and CDR2 is SYDVKM. CDR3 DNA: TGTGCCGGCAGTCCGGGGCAGGGGACGATTGGCAATCAGCCCCAGCATTTT. The encoded protein is CAGSPGQGTIGNQPQHF.

The gene calls are TRBV9 and TRBJ2-1; 12 bases match TRBD2. J was trimmed by 8 bases and V by 3 bases; bases with no gene match: 9. The CDR3 is 16 amino acids. CDR1 and CDR2 from the germline V gene are SGDLS and YYNGEE. CDR3 coding DNA: TGTGCCAGCAGCGCAATAAGACTAGCGGGAGCCCATGAGCAGTTCTTC. This codes for CASSAIRLAGAHEQFF.

This clone was seen a single time. The gene calls are TRBV7-9 and TRBJ1-2; the D gene is possibly TRBD1 (6 bases). V was shortened by 8 bases and J by 6 bases, with 19 bases between the two germline ends. The CDR3 is made up of 14 amino acids. The germline CDR1 and CDR2 sequences are SEHNR and FQNEAQ (reference sequence). The CDR3 spells CASQGGGKVDGYTF. CDR3 DNA sequence: TGTGCCAGCCAAGGGGGAGGGAAAGTTGATGGCTACACCTTC.